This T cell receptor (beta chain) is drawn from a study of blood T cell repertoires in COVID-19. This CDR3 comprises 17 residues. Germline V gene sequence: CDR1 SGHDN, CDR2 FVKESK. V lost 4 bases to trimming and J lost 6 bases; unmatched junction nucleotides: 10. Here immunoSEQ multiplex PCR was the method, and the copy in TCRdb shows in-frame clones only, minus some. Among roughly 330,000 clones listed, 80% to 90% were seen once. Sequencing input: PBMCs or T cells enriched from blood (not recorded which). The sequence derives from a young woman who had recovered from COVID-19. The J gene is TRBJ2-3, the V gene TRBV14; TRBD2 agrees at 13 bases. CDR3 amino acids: CASSPHRTSGGRDTQYF. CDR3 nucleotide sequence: TGTGCCAGCAGCCCTCACCGGACTAGCGGGGGCAGGGATACGCAGTATTTT.